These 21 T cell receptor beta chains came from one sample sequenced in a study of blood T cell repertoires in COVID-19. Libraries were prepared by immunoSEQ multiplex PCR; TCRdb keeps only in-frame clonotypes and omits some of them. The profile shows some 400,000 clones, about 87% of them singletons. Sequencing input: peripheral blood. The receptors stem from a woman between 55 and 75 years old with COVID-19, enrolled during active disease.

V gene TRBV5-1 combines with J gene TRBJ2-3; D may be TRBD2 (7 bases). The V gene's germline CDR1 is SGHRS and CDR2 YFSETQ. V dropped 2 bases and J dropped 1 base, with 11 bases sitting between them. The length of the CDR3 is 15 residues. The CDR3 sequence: CASSFAGAGTDTQYF. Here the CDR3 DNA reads TGCGCCAGCAGCTTCGCGGGGGCTGGCACAGATACGCAGTATTTT. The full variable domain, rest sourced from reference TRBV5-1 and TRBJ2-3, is KAGVTQTPRYLIKTRGQQVTLSCSPISGHRSVSWYQQTPGQGLQFLFEYFSETQRNKGNFPGRFSGRQFSNSRSEMNVSTLELGDSALYLCASSFAGAGTDTQYFGPGTRLTVL.

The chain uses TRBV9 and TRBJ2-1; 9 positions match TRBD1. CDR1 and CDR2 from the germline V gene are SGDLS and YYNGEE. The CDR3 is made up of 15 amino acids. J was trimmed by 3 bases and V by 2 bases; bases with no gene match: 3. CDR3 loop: CASSVGQGFYNEQFF. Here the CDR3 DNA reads TGTGCCAGCAGCGTTGGACAGGGGTTCTACAATGAGCAGTTCTTC. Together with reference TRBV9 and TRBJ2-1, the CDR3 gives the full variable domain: DSGVTQTPKHLITATGQRVTLRCSPRSGDLSVYWYQQSLDQGLQFLIQYYNGEERAKGNILERFSAQQFPDLHSELNLSSLELGDSALYFCASSVGQGFYNEQFFGPGTRLTVL.

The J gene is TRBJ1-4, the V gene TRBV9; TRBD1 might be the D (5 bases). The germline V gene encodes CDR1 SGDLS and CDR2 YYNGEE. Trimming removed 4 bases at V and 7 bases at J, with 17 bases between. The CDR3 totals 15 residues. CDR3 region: CASSPTGVGGEKLFF. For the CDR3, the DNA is TGTGCCAGCAGCCCGACGGGGGTTGGGGGTGAAAAACTGTTTTTT.

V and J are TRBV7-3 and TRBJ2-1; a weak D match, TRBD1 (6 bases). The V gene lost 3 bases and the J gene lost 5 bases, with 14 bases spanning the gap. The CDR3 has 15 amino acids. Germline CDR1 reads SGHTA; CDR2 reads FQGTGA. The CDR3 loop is CASSFGENRDNEQFF. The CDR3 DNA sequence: TGTGCCAGCAGCTTTGGGGAGAACAGGGACAATGAGCAGTTCTTC. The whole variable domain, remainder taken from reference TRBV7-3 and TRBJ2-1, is GAGVSQTPSNKVTEKGKYVELRCDPISGHTALYWYRQSLGQGPEFLIYFQGTGAADDSGLPNDRFFAVRPEGSVSTLKIQRTERGDSAVYLCASSFGENRDNEQFFGPGTRLTVL.

Written as DNA, the CDR3 is TGTGCCAGCAGCCCTCTCAGGGTTGCGATTTACGAGCAGTACTTC. This translates into CASSPLRVAIYEQYF. The J gene is TRBJ2-7, the V gene TRBV3-1 (or the pseudogene TRBV3-2), with D possibly being TRBD1 (5 bases). This CDR3 has 15 amino acids. V lost 4 bases and J lost 4, with 17 bases in between. Germline V gene sequence: CDR1 LGHDT, CDR2 YNNKEL (reference sequence).

CDR3 sequence: CASSSRDRGPYEQYF. CDR3 coding DNA: TGTGCCAGCAGCTCCCGGGACAGGGGGCCCTACGAGCAGTACTTC. This chain links TRBV7-8 with TRBJ2-7, with 12 nucleotides matching TRBD1. V lost 4 bases, J lost 2 bases, and 3 bases stayed unmatched. The CDR3 has 15 residues. The germline V gene has CDR1 SGHVS and CDR2 FQNEAQ.

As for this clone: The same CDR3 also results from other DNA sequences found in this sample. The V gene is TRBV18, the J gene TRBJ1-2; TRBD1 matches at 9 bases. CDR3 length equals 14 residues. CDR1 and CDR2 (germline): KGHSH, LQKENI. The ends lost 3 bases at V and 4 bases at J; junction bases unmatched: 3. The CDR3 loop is CASSPTGGGYGYTF. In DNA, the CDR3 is TGTGCCAGCTCACCGACAGGGGGAGGCTATGGCTACACCTTC. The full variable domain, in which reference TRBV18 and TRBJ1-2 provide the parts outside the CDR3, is NAGVMQNPRHLVRRRGQEARLRCSPMKGHSHVYWYRQLPEEGLKFMVYLQKENIIDESGMPKERFSAEFPKEGPSILRIQQVVRGDSAAYFCASSPTGGGYGYTFGSGTRLTVV.

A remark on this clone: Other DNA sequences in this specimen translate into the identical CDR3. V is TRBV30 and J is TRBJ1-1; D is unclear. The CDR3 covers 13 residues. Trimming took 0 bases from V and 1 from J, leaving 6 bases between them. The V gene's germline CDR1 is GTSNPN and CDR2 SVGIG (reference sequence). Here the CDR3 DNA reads TGTGCCTGGAGTGTATGGCAGAACACTGAAGCTTTCTTT. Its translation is CAWSVWQNTEAFF. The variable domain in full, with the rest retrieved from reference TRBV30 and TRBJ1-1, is SQTIHQWPATLVQPVGSPLSLECTVEGTSNPNLYWYRQAAGRGLQLLFYSVGIGQISSEVPQNLSASRPQDRQFILSSKKLLLSDSGFYLCAWSVWQNTEAFFGQGTRLTVV.

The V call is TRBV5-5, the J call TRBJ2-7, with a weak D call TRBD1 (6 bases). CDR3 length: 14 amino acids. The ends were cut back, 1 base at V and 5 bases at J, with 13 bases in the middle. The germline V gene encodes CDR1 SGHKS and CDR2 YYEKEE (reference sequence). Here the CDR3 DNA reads TGTGCCAGCAGCTTGCCCACAGGGTTCGACGAGCAGTACTTC. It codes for CASSLPTGFDEQYF.

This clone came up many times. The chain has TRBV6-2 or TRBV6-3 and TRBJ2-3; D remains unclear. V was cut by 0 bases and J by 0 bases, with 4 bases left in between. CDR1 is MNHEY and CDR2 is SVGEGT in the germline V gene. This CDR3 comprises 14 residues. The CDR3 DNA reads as TGTGCCAGCAGTTACTCAGCTAGCACAGATACGCAGTATTTT. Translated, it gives CASSYSASTDTQYF.

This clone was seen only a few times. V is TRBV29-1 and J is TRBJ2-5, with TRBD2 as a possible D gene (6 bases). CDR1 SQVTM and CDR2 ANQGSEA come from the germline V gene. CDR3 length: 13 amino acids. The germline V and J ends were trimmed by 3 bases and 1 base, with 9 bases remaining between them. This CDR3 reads CSVEWGVQETQYF. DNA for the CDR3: TGCAGCGTTGAGTGGGGGGTCCAAGAGACCCAGTACTTC.

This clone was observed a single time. The CDR3 nucleotides read TGTGCCAGCAGTGAGATGGGAGAGAACACCGGGGAGCTGTTTTTT. Translation gives CASSEMGENTGELFF. V usage is TRBV6-1 and J usage is TRBJ2-2; a weak D match, TRBD2 (5 bases). The germline CDR1 and CDR2 sequences are MNHNS and SASEGT. There are 15 residues in the CDR3. Trimming stripped 3 bases from V and 1 base from J, with 9 bases between.

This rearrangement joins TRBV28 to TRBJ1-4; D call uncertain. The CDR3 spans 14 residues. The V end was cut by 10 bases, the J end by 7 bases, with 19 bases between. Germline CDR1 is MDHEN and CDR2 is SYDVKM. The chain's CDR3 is CATREGQQREKLFF. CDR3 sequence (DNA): TGTGCCACCCGGGAAGGGCAACAGCGTGAAAAACTGTTTTTT.

CDR3 protein: CASGSGGPNEKLFF. In DNA form, the CDR3 reads TGTGCCAGCGGCTCAGGGGGCCCTAATGAAAAACTGTTTTTT. The rearrangement uses TRBV6-5 and TRBJ1-4, with TRBD1 matching over 8 bases. This CDR3 is built from 14 residues. Looked up from germline, CDR1 is MNHEY and CDR2 is SVGAGI. J lost 3 bases, V lost 8 bases, and 5 bases had no gene match.

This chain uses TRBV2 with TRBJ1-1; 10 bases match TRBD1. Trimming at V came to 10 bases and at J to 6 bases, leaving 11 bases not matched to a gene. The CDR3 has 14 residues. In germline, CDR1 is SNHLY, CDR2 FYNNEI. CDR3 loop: CAIKPRDRGAEAFF. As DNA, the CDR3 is TGTGCCATCAAACCTCGGGACAGGGGCGCTGAAGCTTTCTTT.

CDR3 amino acids: CASSLSGTGYVTEAFF. CDR3 coding DNA: TGCGCCAGCAGCTTGTCCGGGACAGGGTATGTCACTGAAGCTTTCTTT. This chain joins TRBV5-1 and TRBJ1-1, with 9 positions matching TRBD1. V lost 1 base to trimming and J lost 4 bases; unmatched junction nucleotides: 8. The V gene's germline CDR1 is SGHRS and CDR2 YFSETQ. The CDR3 extends over 16 amino acids.

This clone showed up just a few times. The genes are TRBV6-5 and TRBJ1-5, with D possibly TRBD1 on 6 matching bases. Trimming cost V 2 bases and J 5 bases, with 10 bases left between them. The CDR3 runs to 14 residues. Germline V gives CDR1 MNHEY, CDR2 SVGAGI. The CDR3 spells CASSYRGWDQPQHF. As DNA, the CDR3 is TGTGCCAGCAGTTACAGGGGGTGGGATCAGCCCCAGCATTTT.

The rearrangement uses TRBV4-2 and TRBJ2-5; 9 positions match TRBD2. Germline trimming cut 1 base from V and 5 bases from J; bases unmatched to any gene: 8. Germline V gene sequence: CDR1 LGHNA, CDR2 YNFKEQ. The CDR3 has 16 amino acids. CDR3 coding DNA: TGTGCCAGCAGCCAAGCTAGGGCTAGCGGGGAGGAGACCCAGTACTTC. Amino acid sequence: CASSQARASGEETQYF.

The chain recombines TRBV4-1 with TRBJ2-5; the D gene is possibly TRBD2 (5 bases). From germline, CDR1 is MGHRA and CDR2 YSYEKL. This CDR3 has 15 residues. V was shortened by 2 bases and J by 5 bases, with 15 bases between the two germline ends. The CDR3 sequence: CASSQPGPTGETQYF. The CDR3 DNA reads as TGCGCCAGCAGCCAACCCGGGCCAACGGGGGAGACCCAGTACTTC.

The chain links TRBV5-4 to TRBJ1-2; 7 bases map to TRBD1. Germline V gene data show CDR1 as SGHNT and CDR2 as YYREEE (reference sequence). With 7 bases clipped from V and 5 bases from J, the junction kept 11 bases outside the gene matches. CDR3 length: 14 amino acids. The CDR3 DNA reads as TGTGCCAGCTCAATTGCCGGGACAGAGTATGGCTACACCTTC. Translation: CASSIAGTEYGYTF.

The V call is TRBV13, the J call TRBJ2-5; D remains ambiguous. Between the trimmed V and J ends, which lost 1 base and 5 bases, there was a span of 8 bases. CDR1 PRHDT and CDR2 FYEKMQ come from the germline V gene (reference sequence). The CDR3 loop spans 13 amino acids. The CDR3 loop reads CASSLAERETQYF. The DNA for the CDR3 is TGTGCCAGCAGCTTAGCAGAGAGGGAGACCCAGTACTTC.